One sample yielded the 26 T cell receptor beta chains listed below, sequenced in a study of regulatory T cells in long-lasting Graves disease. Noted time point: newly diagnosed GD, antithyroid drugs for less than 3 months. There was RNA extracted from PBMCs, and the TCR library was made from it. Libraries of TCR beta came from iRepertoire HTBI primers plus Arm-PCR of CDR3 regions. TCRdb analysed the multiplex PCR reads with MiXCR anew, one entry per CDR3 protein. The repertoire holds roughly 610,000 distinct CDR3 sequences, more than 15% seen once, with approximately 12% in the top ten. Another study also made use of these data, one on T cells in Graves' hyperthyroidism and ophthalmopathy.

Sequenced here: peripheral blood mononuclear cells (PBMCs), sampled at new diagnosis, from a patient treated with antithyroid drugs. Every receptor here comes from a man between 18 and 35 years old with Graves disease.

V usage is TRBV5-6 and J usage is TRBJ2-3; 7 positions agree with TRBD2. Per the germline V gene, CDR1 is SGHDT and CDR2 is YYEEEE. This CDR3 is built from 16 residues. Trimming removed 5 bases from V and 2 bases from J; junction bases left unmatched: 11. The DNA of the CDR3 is TGTGCCAGCAGGTTAGGCGGGAGAGACTACACAGATACGCAGTATTTT. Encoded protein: CASRLGGRDYTDTQYF.

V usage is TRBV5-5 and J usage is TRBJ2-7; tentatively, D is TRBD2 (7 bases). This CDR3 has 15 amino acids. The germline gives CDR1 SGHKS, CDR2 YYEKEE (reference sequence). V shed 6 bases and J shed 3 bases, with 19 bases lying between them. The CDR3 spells CASTNEGGLIYEQYF. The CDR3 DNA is TGTGCCAGCACCAACGAGGGGGGGCTGATCTACGAGCAGTACTTC.

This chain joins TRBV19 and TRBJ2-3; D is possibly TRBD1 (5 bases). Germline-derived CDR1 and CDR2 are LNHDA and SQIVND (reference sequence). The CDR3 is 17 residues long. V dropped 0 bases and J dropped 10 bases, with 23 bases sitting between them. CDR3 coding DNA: TGTGCCAGTAGTATAGAATTCCAGGGCCGTCGTGCGGCGGCGCAGTATTTT. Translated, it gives CASSIEFQGRRAAAQYF.

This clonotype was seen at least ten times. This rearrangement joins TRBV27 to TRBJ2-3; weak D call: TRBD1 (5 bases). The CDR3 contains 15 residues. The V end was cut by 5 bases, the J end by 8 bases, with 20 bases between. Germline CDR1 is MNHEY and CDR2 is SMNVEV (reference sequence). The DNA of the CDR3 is TGTGCCAGCAGTCCGGGCTTTGTAGGGGTTGGTACGCAGTATTTT. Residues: CASSPGFVGVGTQYF.

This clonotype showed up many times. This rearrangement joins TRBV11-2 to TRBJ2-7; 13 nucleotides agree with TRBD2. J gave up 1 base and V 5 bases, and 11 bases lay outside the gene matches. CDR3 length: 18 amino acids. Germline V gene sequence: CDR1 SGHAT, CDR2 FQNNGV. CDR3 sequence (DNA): TGTGCCAGCAGCCCCACACTGAGGACTAGCGGGAGTTCCTACGAGCAGTACTTC. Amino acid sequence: CASSPTLRTSGSSYEQYF.

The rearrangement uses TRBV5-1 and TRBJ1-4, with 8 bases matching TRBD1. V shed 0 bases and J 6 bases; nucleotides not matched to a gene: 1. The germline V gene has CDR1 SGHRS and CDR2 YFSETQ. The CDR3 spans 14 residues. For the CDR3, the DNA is TGCGCCAGCAGCTTGGTGACAGGGGATGAAAAACTGTTTTTT. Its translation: CASSLVTGDEKLFF.

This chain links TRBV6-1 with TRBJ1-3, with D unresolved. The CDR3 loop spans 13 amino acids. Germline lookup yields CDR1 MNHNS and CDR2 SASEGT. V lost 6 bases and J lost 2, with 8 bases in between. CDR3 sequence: CASREYPGNTIYF. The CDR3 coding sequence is TGTGCCAGCAGGGAATACCCTGGAAACACCATATATTTT.

For the CDR3, the DNA is TGTGCCAGCAGCTTAGCGCTGAGAGTCATGAACACTGAAGCTTTCTTT. Amino acids: CASSLALRVMNTEAFF. The chain has TRBV7-2 and TRBJ1-1; no definite D call. Trimming took 0 bases from V and 0 from J, leaving 11 bases between them. The CDR3 extends over 16 amino acids. Germline V gene data show CDR1 as SGHTA and CDR2 as FQGNSA.

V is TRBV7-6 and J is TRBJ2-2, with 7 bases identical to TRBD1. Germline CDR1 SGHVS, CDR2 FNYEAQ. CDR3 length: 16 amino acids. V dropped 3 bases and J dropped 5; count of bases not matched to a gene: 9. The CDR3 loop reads CASSLGAGGLTGELFF. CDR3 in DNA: TGTGCCAGCAGCTTGGGAGCAGGGGGTCTTACCGGGGAGCTGTTTTTT.

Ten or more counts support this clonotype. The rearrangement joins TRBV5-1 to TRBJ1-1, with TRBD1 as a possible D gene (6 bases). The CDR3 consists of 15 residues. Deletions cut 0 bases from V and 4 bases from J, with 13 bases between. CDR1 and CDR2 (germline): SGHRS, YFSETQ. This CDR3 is CASSLAGGRGTEAFF. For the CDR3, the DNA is TGCGCCAGCAGCTTGGCCGGGGGGCGCGGCACTGAAGCTTTCTTT.

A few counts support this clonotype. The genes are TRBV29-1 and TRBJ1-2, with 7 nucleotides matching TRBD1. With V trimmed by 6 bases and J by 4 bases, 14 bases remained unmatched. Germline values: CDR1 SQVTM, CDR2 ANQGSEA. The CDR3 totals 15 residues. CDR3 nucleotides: TGCAGCGTCGAAAGACAGGGTTCTACGCTCTATGGCTACACCTTC. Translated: CSVERQGSTLYGYTF.

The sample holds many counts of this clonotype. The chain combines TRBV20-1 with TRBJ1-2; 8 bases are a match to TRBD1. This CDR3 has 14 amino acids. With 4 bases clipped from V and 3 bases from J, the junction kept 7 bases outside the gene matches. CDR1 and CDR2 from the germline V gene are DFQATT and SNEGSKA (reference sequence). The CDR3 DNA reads TGCAGTGCTATCAGGCCAGGGGGCGACTATGGCTACACCTTC. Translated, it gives CSAIRPGGDYGYTF.

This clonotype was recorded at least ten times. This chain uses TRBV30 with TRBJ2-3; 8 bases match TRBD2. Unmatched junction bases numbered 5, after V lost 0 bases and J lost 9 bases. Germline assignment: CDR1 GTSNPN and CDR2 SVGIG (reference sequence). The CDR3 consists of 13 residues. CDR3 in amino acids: CAWSVNRGGTQYF. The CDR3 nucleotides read TGTGCCTGGAGTGTAAATCGCGGGGGGACGCAGTATTTT.

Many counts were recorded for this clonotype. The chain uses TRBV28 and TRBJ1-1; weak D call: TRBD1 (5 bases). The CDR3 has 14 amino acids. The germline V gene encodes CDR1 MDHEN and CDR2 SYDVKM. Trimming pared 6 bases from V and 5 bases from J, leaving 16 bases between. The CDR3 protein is CASSSPQGRTEAFF. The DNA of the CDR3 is TGTGCCAGCAGCAGTCCCCAGGGCCGGACTGAAGCTTTCTTT.

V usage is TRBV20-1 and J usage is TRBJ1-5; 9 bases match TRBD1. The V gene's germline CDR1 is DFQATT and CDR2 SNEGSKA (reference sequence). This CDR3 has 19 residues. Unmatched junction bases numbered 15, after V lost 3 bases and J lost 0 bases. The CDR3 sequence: CSARGGGQGTTYSNQPQHF. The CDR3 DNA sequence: TGCAGTGCTAGGGGGGGCGGACAGGGGACGACTTATAGCAATCAGCCCCAGCATTTT.

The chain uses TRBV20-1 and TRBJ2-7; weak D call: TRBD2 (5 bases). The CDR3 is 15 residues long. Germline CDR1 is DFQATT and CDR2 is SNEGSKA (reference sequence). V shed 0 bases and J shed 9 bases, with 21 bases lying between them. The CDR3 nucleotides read TGCAGTGCTAGAGATGGAGCTAGCTCAGGTCGGGGGCAGTACTTC. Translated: CSARDGASSGRGQYF.

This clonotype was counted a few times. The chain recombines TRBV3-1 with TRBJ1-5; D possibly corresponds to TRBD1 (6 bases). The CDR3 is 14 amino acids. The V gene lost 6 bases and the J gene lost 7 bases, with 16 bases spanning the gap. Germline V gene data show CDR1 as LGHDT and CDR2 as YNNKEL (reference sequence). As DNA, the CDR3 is TGTGCCAGCAGTCGAACAGGGTATCCGCAGCCCCAGCATTTT. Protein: CASSRTGYPQPQHF.

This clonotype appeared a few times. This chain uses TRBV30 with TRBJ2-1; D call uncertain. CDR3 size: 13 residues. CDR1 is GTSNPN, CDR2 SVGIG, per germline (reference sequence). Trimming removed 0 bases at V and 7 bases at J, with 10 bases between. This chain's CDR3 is CAWSVRLGNEQFF. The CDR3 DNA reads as TGTGCCTGGAGTGTACGCCTCGGGAATGAGCAGTTCTTC.

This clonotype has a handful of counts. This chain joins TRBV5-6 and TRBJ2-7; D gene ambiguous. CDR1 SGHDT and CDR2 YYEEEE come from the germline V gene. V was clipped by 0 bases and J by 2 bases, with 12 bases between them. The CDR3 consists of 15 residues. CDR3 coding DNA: TGTGCCAGCAGCTTGGTGGGCCAGTCGGCCTACGAGCAGTACTTC. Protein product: CASSLVGQSAYEQYF.

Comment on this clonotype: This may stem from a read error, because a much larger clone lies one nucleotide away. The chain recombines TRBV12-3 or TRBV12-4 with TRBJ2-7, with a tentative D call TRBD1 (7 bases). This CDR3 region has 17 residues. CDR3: CTSSQGGRLSSSYEQYF. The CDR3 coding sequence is TGTACCAGCAGTCAGGGGGGTAGGCTCTCGAGCTCCTACGAGCAGTACTTC.

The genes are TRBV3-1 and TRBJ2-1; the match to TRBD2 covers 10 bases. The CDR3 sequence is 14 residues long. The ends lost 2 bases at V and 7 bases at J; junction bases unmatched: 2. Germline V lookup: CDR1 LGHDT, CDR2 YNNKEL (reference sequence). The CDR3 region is CASSQTSGNNEQFF. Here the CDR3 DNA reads TGTGCCAGCAGCCAAACTAGCGGGAATAATGAGCAGTTCTTC.

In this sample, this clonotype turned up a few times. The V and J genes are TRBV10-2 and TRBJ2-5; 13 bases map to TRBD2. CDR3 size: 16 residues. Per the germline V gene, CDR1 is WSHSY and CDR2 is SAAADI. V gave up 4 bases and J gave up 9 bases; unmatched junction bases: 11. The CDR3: CASSARVLAGGSAQYF. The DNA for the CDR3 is TGCGCCAGCAGTGCTCGAGTACTAGCGGGAGGGTCTGCCCAGTACTTC.

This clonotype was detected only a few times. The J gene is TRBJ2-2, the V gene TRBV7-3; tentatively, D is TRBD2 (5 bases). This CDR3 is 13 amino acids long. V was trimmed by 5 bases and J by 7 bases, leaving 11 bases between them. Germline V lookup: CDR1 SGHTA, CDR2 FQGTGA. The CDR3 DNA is TGTGCCAGCAGCCCACACGGAGGCGGGGAGCTGTTTTTT. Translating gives CASSPHGGGELFF.

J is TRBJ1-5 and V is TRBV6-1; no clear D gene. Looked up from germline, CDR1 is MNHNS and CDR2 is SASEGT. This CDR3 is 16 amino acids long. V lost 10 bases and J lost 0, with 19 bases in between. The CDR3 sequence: CATSPWAENSNQPQHF. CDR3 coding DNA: TGTGCCACCTCCCCCTGGGCAGAGAATAGCAATCAGCCCCAGCATTTT.

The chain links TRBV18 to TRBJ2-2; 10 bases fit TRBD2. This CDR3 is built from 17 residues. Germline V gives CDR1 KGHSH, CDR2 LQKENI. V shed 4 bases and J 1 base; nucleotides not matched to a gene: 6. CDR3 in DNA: TGTGCCAGCTCACTCTTCACTAGCGGGAAGAACACCGGGGAGCTGTTTTTT. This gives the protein CASSLFTSGKNTGELFF.

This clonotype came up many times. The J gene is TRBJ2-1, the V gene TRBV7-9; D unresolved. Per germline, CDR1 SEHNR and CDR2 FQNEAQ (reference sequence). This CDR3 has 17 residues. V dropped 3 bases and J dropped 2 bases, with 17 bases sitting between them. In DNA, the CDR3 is TGTGCCAGCAGCTTCCGAACAGCCCGCTCAACCTACAATGAGCAGTTCTTC. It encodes CASSFRTARSTYNEQFF.